The sequence of this T cell receptor (beta chain) was determined in a study of blood T cell repertoires in COVID-19. The overall study: COVID-19 samples collected from the United States, Italy and Spain covered acute and convalescent phases. The cDNA or gDNA used as material had been derived from T cells, B-cell-depleted T cells, or PBMCs.

CDR1 is SEHNR, CDR2 FQNEAQ, per germline (reference sequence). This CDR3 comprises 17 residues. V lost 1 base to trimming and J lost 1 base; unmatched junction nucleotides: 5. In the authors' workflow: The authors estimated nucleated cell counts from reference gene primer amplification. The protocol was immunoSEQ multiplex PCR, while the TCRdb copy is restricted to in-frame clones and leaves out a portion. V and J calls and clone size are as listed in that table; D and trimming were resolved from the DNA. The top ten hold under 2% of the sample, which has roughly 380,000 clones, 75% to 90% seen once. While infection was still active, Seattle patients were enrolled and then followed longitudinally.

The sequencing sample was made of peripheral blood. The clonotype originates from a woman in her 40s with COVID-19, enrolled during active disease. The chain carries TRBV7-9 and TRBJ2-3; 10 nucleotides line up with TRBD1. DNA of the CDR3: TGTGCCAGCAGCTTAGTAGGGACAGGGGTCGGCACAGATACGCAGTATTTT. This gives the protein CASSLVGTGVGTDTQYF.